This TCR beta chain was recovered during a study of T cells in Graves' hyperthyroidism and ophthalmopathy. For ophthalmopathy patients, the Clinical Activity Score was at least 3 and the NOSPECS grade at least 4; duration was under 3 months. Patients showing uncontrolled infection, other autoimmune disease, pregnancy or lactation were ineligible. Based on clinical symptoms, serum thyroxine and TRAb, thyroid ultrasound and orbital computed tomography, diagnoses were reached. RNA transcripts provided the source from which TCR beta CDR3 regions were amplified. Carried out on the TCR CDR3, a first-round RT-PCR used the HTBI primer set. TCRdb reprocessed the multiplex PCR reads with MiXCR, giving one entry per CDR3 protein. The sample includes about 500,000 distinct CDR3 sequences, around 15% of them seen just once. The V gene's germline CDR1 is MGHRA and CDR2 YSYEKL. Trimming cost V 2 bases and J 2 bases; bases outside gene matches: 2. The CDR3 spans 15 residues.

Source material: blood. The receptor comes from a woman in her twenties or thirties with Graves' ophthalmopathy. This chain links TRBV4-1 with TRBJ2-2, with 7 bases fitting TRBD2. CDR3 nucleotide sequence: TGCGCCAGCAGCCAAAGGGACTATAACACCGGGGAGCTGTTTTTT. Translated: CASSQRDYNTGELFF.